Presented here are 15 T cell receptor beta chains from one specimen sequenced in a study of blood T cell repertoires in COVID-19. Libraries were prepared by immunoSEQ multiplex PCR; TCRdb keeps only in-frame clonotypes and omits some of them. The table records around 210,000 clones, about 88% of them present only once. The specimen sequenced was peripheral blood. Every receptor here comes from a man over 45 with COVID-19, enrolled during active disease.

The rearrangement links TRBV12-3 or TRBV12-4 to TRBJ2-3; D is undetermined. The CDR3 is made up of 13 amino acids. Trimming left V 6 bases short and J 4 bases short, with 11 bases between. CDR3 protein: CASRTVGADTQYF. CDR3 nucleotides: TGTGCCAGCAGAACGGTCGGAGCAGATACGCAGTATTTT.

V gene TRBV19 combines with J gene TRBJ1-2; 10 nucleotides align to TRBD1. This CDR3 has 14 amino acids. Germline lookup yields CDR1 LNHDA and CDR2 SQIVND (reference sequence). J lost 8 bases, V lost 9 bases, and 12 bases had no gene match. The chain's CDR3 is CASYAEGTGDGYTF. CDR3 sequence (DNA): TGTGCCAGCTACGCCGAGGGGACAGGGGACGGCTACACCTTC. Complete variable domain (other parts from reference TRBV19 and TRBJ1-2): DGGITQSPKYLFRKEGQNVTLSCEQNLNHDAMYWYRQDPGQGLRLIYYSQIVNDFQKGDIAEGYSVSREKKESFPLTVTSAQKNPTAFYLCASYAEGTGDGYTFGSGTRLTVV.

This clone has only one observation. This chain joins TRBV7-9 and TRBJ2-7, with D tentatively TRBD1 (5 bases). Per the germline V gene, CDR1 is SEHNR and CDR2 is FQNEAQ (reference sequence). Trimming pared 3 bases from V and 2 bases from J, leaving 11 bases between. The CDR3 runs 14 residues. The CDR3 DNA reads as TGTGCCAGCAGCTTTGGACACCCTGCCTACGAGCAGTACTTC. Translated: CASSFGHPAYEQYF. Full variable domain (rest looked up from reference TRBV7-9 and TRBJ2-7): DTGVSQNPRHKITKRGQNVTFRCDPISEHNRLYWYRQTLGQGPEFLTYFQNEAQLEKSRLLSDRFSAERPKGSFSTLEIQRTEQGDSAMYLCASSFGHPAYEQYFGPGTRLTVT.

The V and J genes are TRBV5-5 and TRBJ2-2; perhaps TRBD1 as D (6 bases). In germline, CDR1 is SGHKS, CDR2 YYEKEE (reference sequence). This CDR3 is 20 amino acids long. V was pared by 0 bases and J by 5 bases, with 26 bases between. The CDR3 sequence: CASSLAINPTGFRRTGELFF. The CDR3 DNA reads as TGTGCCAGCAGCTTGGCCATAAACCCCACAGGGTTCCGGAGGACCGGGGAGCTGTTTTTT.

V is TRBV15 and J is TRBJ2-7; 7 bases map to TRBD1. V shed 4 bases and J 3 bases; nucleotides not matched to a gene: 3. This CDR3 has 13 residues. CDR1 is LNHNV and CDR2 is YYDKDF in the germline V gene (reference sequence). CDR3 sequence reads: CATSKRGHYEQYF. In nucleotides, the CDR3 is TGTGCCACCAGCAAGAGGGGGCACTACGAGCAGTACTTC.

The rearrangement uses TRBV3-1 (or the pseudogene TRBV3-2) and TRBJ1-1; D is possibly TRBD1 (6 bases). Trimming left V 2 bases short and J 2 bases short, with 9 bases between. Germline V gives CDR1 LGHDT, CDR2 YNNKEL (reference sequence). This CDR3 is 14 amino acids long. CDR3 in DNA: TGTGCCAGCAGCCAACTACAGGGCAACACTGAAGCTTTCTTT. This gives the protein CASSQLQGNTEAFF.

The table lists this clone with a count of one. The chain carries TRBV30 and TRBJ2-1, with D possibly TRBD1 on 6 matching bases. CDR3 length: 12 residues. Germline loops: CDR1 GTSNPN, CDR2 SVGIG (reference sequence). V lost 4 bases and J lost 7, with 11 bases in between. In nucleotides, the CDR3 is TGTGCCTGGACTCAGCAGGGGAATGAGCAGTTCTTC. Protein: CAWTQQGNEQFF. Filled out from reference TRBV30 and TRBJ2-1, the complete variable domain reads SQTIHQWPATLVQPVGSPLSLECTVEGTSNPNLYWYRQAAGRGLQLLFYSVGIGQISSEVPQNLSASRPQDRQFILSSKKLLLSDSGFYLCAWTQQGNEQFFGPGTRLTVL.

V and J are TRBV4-1 and TRBJ1-1, with a possible D match to TRBD1 (5 bases). The CDR3 has 13 residues. Trimming took off 4 bases at V and 5 bases at J, with 11 bases between the two ends. Germline lookup yields CDR1 MGHRA and CDR2 YSYEKL. The CDR3 nucleotides read TGCGCCAGCAGCCCTGGGGGGGGGACTGAAGCTTTCTTT. Amino acids: CASSPGGGTEAFF.

CDR3 protein: CASSIGTWGPHTDTQYF. Written as DNA, the CDR3 is TGTGCCAGTAGTATAGGAACGTGGGGGCCCCACACAGATACGCAGTATTTT. This chain links TRBV19 with TRBJ2-3; maybe TRBD1 (6 bases). The ends were cut back, 1 base at V and 2 bases at J, with 16 bases in the middle. CDR1 and CDR2 (germline): LNHDA, SQIVND (reference sequence). This CDR3 is built from 17 residues.

The chain is built from TRBV11-3 and TRBJ1-1; 7 nucleotides agree with TRBD1. CDR3 size: 15 residues. Germline loops: CDR1 SGHNT, CDR2 YENEEA. Trimming cost V 1 base and J 0 bases; bases outside gene matches: 2. The DNA for the CDR3 is TGTGCCAGCAGCTTAGGACAGGGACTGAACACTGAAGCTTTCTTT. Translated, it gives CASSLGQGLNTEAFF. Full variable domain (remainder filled in from reference TRBV11-3 and TRBJ1-1): EAGVVQSPRYKIIEKKQPVAFWCNPISGHNTLYWYLQNLGQGPELLIRYENEEAVDDSQLPKDRFSAERLKGVDSTLKIQPAELGDSAVYLCASSLGQGLNTEAFFGQGTRLTVV.

J is TRBJ2-1 and V is TRBV5-1; D perhaps matches TRBD2 (6 bases). Trimming left V 4 bases short and J 9 bases short, with 14 bases between. Per the germline V gene, CDR1 is SGHRS and CDR2 is YFSETQ. The CDR3 covers 13 residues. This chain's CDR3 is CASSVLEEGEQFF. CDR3 sequence (DNA): TGCGCCAGCAGCGTTCTTGAGGAGGGTGAGCAGTTCTTC.

J is TRBJ1-1 and V is TRBV13; D is ambiguous. CDR1 and CDR2 (germline): PRHDT, FYEKMQ (reference sequence). The CDR3 spans 14 residues. Trimming cost V 0 bases and J 6 bases, with 11 bases left between them. The CDR3 sequence: CASSLGAPTAEAFF. CDR3 coding DNA: TGTGCCAGCAGCTTAGGCGCACCCACTGCTGAAGCTTTCTTT.

The CDR3 region is CASSLARTSGLYF. The CDR3 nucleotides are TGTGCCAGCAGCTTAGCTCGGACTAGCGGGTTGTATTTT. The chain is built from TRBV7-8 and TRBJ2-3; TRBD2 matches 11 bases. The germline V gene encodes CDR1 SGHVS and CDR2 FQNEAQ. This CDR3 is built from 13 residues. Germline trimming cut 0 bases from V and 14 bases from J; bases unmatched to any gene: 4. Full variable domain (rest looked up from reference TRBV7-8 and TRBJ2-3): GAGVSQSPRYKVAKRGQDVALRCDPISGHVSLFWYQQALGQGPEFLTYFQNEAQLDKSGLPSDRFFAERPEGSVSTLKIQRTQQEDSAVYLCASSLARTSGLYFGPGTRLTVL.

The chain carries TRBV20-1 and TRBJ2-7; no definite D call. Trimming took off 3 bases at V and 5 bases at J, with 11 bases between the two ends. This CDR3 is 12 amino acids long. Germline V lookup: CDR1 DFQATT, CDR2 SNEGSKA (reference sequence). CDR3 bases: TGCAGTGCTAGTTGGCAGGTCCACGAGCAGTACTTC. It yields the protein CSASWQVHEQYF.

The chain has TRBV20-1 and TRBJ2-3, with 9 bases matching TRBD2. Trimming at V came to 3 bases and at J to 0 bases, leaving 4 bases not matched to a gene. The length of the CDR3 is 15 residues. CDR1 and CDR2 from the germline V gene are DFQATT and SNEGSKA (reference sequence). CDR3 protein: CSASGREGSTDTQYF. CDR3 DNA: TGCAGTGCTAGTGGGCGGGAGGGGAGCACAGATACGCAGTATTTT.